This T cell receptor beta chain was documented in a study of cytomegalovirus exposure and HLA in healthy donors (dated by TCRdb to 2015 to 2018). Notes on the research overall: An earlier analysis of 587 of the donors reported 276 Gb of sequence data and some 110 million unique TCR beta sequences obtained from around 180 million T cells. An early release that covered more than 550 HLA-typed donors contained approximately 300 gigabases of sequencing data and some 87 million unique TCR sequences. The genetic ancestry cluster associated with self-reported Caucasian donors included roughly 84% of the 300 to 450 genotyped donors. The study aimed to test whether cataloging public T cell receptors could reveal signatures of past pathogen exposure. The T cell repertoires of 666 subjects were profiled by immunosequencing and related to cytomegalovirus serostatus. A separate validation cohort of 100 to 150 different subjects was used in addition to the 666-subject first cohort. To predict cytomegalovirus infection status, the study brought together high-throughput TCR immunosequencing, statistical association of individual TCRs with disease status, and machine learning. A later analysis re-examined previously published TCR beta repertoires from over 500 donors and added high-resolution HLA genotyping to investigate patterns of TCR occurrence. Rather than using new phenotypic data, the later analysis identified candidate immune exposures from TCR beta sequences and from how often those sequences occurred across donors. An earlier analysis of 500 to 750 of the donors applied high-throughput TCR beta sequencing to assess whether each TCR beta V gene segment acted as functional or pseudogenic. Donor age, sex, ethnicity and CMV serostatus were compiled alongside the repertoire data. A later genetic analysis took genome-wide SNP genotypes for about 65% of the roughly 670 donors and used that subset as a discovery cohort. Every discovery cohort repertoire had been produced on one sequencing platform. Both class I and class II loci were covered by HLA typing, at four-digit resolution. The number of typed donors differed by locus: about 629-640 for A, B, C, DRB1 and DQB1; some 500 for DQA1; 600 to 610 for DPA1; and some 470 for DPB1. About five DR-DQ haplotypes were handled as single units for association and clustering because linkage in the cohort was strong. Among about 390 genotyped donors of the cohort, an average of around 240,000 unique TCR beta nucleotide sequences were sequenced per donor, around 20% of them non-productive.

A note on this clone: It has no known antigen specificity. Base qualities are not recorded, but no much larger clone differs from it by a single base.

Overall results and qualifications from the work: Presence/absence analyses assumed roughly uniform sequencing depth across donors, an assumption that may not hold. In this cohort, only TCR beta chains were sequenced, and detectable features were limited by the absence of alpha or paired-chain data. In a later analysis, HLA-associated TCR beta chains showed more clonal expansion and lower generation probabilities than non-associated chains that were equally common. A cluster of highly shared sequence variants was judged likely to represent a technical artifact of the sequencing pipeline. At a false discovery rate of 0.05, a later analysis linked approximately 18,000 TCR beta sequences to specific HLA alleles. In a later genetic analysis, fewer N-insertions in productive TCRs were reported among donors in an Asian-associated ancestry cluster than the approximately 670-donor mean. Broadly in line with IMGT annotations, most TCR beta V segments showed up in productive rearrangements about 87% or about 30% of the time in an earlier analysis of 450 to 600 of the donors. Most TCR sequences were observed very rarely across donors, whereas some public TCRs were present in many individuals. Linkage disequilibrium might explain the correlated functional status among segregating V segments, but an unknown experimental factor could not be ruled out. In vitro tests confirmed that three of the cytomegalovirus-associated TCR beta chains recognize cytomegalovirus antigens. Because some donors lacked HLA typing at each locus, the association tests relied only on the typed subset. In a later analysis, TCR association rates were found to vary across HLA loci, with the most associated TCRs seen for DRB1 alleles and the fewest for HLA-C alleles. In a later genetic analysis, a missense DCLRE1C variant was associated with V-gene and J-gene trimming of TCR beta chains, and the association was replicated in an independent cohort. CMV serostatus was the only immune exposure information available for the cohort. According to the authors, the approach could potentially be generalized to other disease states and immunological phenotypes. A later analysis reported that several top co-occurrence clusters appeared linked to parvovirus B19, influenza, CMV and Epstein-Barr virus. Because counts were too low, seventeen rarely observed V segments, including chromosome 9 orphons, were left out of the earlier analysis of over 550 of the donors. When HLA alleles, especially DR and DQ, strongly co-occurred, attributing TCR associations to individual alleles was difficult. A total of 150 to 200 TCR beta chains were listed by the study as associated with cytomegalovirus. A later analysis found that most CMV-associated TCR beta chains appeared HLA-restricted, with HLA associations seemingly driven largely by CMV exposure. A further reported finding was that TCR beta sequences accurately predicted the HLA-A and HLA-B alleles for most subjects in the first cohort. Cytomegalovirus status was reported to be diagnosed by the classifier with high specificity and sensitivity in both the original and validation cohorts. Some IMGT-functional V segments, including TRBV6-2 and TRBV6-3, could not be distinguished by the 87-base-pair reads and were therefore excluded.

Library preparation used the immunoSEQ multiplex PCR assay. The multiplex PCR relied on a mix of 60 forward primers for TCR Vbeta segments and 13 reverse primers for TCR Jbeta segments. The CDR3 region of rearranged TCR beta genes was amplified from genomic DNA with a multiplex PCR assay. The Illumina HiSeq System was used to sequence the amplified TCR beta libraries as 87-base-pair reads. Under the source paper's analysis protocol: Across the 700 or so repertoires, a later analysis counted around 80 million unique TCR beta chains, approximately 12 million of which were shared by at least two donors. To remove PCR and sequencing errors, raw reads were error-corrected and collapsed into unique sequences using a nearest-neighbor algorithm that merged closely related sequences. CDR3 sequences were aligned to IMGT reference sequences to assign V, D and J gene segments. Each retained sequence needed at least a six-nucleotide match to both a V gene segment and a J gene segment. A rearrangement counted as productive if the CDR3 had no stop codons and remained in frame with V and J, and every other rearrangement counted as non-productive. CDR3 was defined by IMGT convention, running from the second conserved V-encoded cysteine to the conserved J-encoded phenylalanine. In an earlier analysis of approximately 500 of the donors, sequences lacking an unambiguous match to a single V gene segment were excluded. In an earlier analysis of a few hundred of the donors, a V segment was called functional when productive rearrangements were above 56.7%, and segregating when the standard deviation between donors exceeded 5%. A statistical classification framework was built for diagnosing cytomegalovirus status from the catalog of TCR beta chain sequences. In a later analysis, TCR nucleotide sequences were compared against IMGT/GENE-DB human TR gene sequences so that V and J genes could be assigned. The TCRdist pipeline was used in a later analysis to assign CDR3 sequences and most-parsimonious VDJ recombination scenarios. A later analysis defined each TCR beta chain by its CDR3 amino acid sequence plus V-gene family, and excluded reads lacking a unique V-gene family. As a way to deal with suspected cross-contamination and a sequencing artifact, a later analysis dropped more than 500 nucleotide sequences that were highly shared and had low generation probability. A later analysis calculated a clonal expansion index for each public chain from normalized within-repertoire ranks of inferred template counts. Generation probabilities in a later analysis came from a VDJ recombination model fitted to out-of-frame rearrangements, and those results were checked against IGoR. In a later analysis, hypergeometric tests were used to score TCR-TCR, TCR-HLA and TCR-CMV co-occurrence, with a repertoire-size bias correction applied to TCR pairs. A later analysis estimated false discovery rates by permuting HLA or CMV assignments 20 times. A later analysis grouped co-occurring TCRs with DBSCAN, adding TCRdist sequence similarity when clustering within HLA-allele-positive subsets. Co-occurrence clustering excluded repertoires with fewer than 30,000 or more than 120,000 public chains, plus five with anomalous nucleotide sharing. TCRdb carries this immuneACCESS record with in-frame sequences only. Its versions omit some clonotypes, under half of them owing to an unresolved V gene in the studies checked, with the rest unexplained. The V and J calls and clone size are taken from that table; D and trimming were inferred from the DNA. For this sample there are over 100,000 clones; less than 80% appear just once. Jointly, the top ten make up about 2% of the sample.

Taken from the germline V gene, the CDR1 and CDR2 loops are KGHSH and LQKENI. V is cut back by 3 bases and J by 1 base, with 3 bases in the junction unmatched. Reading from cysteine to phenylalanine, the CDR3 counts 16 amino acids. The CDR3 DNA has 48 bases and is translated from base 1. The cohort comprised some 730 healthy bone marrow donors. Cohort members were all nominally healthy when sampled, although unrecorded immune exposures were likely present. The donor was CMV seronegative and belonged to the group of over 300 seronegative cohort members. Every donor gave a peripheral blood sample, and the peripheral blood mononuclear cells from that sample were used for TCR beta sequencing. Genomic DNA extraction from the blood cell samples was performed with the Qiagen DNeasy Blood Extraction Kit.

Sequenced input: PBMCs. The receptor's source is a woman in her twenties or thirties in good health and CMV-seronegative. The receptor chain draws on TRBV18 and TRBJ2-2; 9 junctional bases match TRBD1. CDR3 sequence: CASSPGQGVNTGELFF. The nucleotide sequence is TGTGCCAGCTCACCGGGACAGGGCGTGAACACCGGGGAGCTGTTTTTT.